These T cell receptor beta chains were read from a single sample in a study of blood T cell repertoires in COVID-19. Sequencing was performed with immunoSEQ multiplex PCR; in TCRdb, only in-frame clones are kept and a portion is missing. The sample consists of roughly 33,000 clones, around 85% of them appearing once. Sequencing input: peripheral blood. The origin of the receptors is a human donor with acute or convalescent COVID-19. The donor label of this sample is uncertain. Both conserved end residues are part of each CDR3.

v_call	j_call	cdr3_aa
TRBV28	TRBJ2-1	CASRQGQGNNEQFF
TRBV4-1	TRBJ1-1	CASSQEGEGTEAFF
TRBV7-2	TRBJ1-1	CASSLGRGGDTEAFF
TRBV28	TRBJ2-2	CASSTPPGRGNTGELFF
TRBV6-2/TRBV6-3	TRBJ1-1	CASSYPGQARLNTEAFF
TRBV10-3	TRBJ2-3	CAISMGQYTDTQYF
TRBV5-4	TRBJ2-5	CASSLVGGQETQYF
TRBV11-1	TRBJ2-3	CASSLGTGGITDTQYF
TRBV12-3/TRBV12-4	TRBJ1-4	CASRLQGNEKLFF
TRBV20-1	TRBJ2-7	CSASRTSGNSLKGGEQYF
TRBV4-2	TRBJ2-7	CASSQVAGASYEQYF
TRBV12-5	TRBJ1-1	CASGGQVNTEAFF
TRBV5-6	TRBJ2-6	CASSLTLTGHGGANVLTF
TRBV7-3	TRBJ1-2	CASSLNAGNYGYTF
TRBV24-1	TRBJ1-2	CATSDSPLNYGYTF
TRBV3-1/TRBV3-2	TRBJ2-1	CASSHSDRSYNEQFF
TRBV30	TRBJ1-3	CAWSGGSGNTIYF